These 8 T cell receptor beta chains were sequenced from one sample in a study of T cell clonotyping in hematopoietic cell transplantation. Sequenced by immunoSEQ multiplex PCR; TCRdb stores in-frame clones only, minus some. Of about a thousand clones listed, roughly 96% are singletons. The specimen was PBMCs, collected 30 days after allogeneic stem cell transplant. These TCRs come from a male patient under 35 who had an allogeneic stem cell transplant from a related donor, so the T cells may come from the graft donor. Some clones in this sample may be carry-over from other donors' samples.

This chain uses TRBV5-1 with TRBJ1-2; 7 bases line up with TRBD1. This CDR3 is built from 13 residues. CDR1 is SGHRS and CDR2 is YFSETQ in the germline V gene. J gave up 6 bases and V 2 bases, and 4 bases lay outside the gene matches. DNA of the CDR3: TGCGCCAGCAGCTTTGGCAGGGGGAATGGCTACACCTTC. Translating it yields CASSFGRGNGYTF.

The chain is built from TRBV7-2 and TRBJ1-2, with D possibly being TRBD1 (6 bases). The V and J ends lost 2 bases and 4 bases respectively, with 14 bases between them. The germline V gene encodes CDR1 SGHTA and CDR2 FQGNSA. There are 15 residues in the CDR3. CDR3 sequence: CASSLKGGPSYGYTF. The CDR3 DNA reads TGTGCCAGCAGCTTAAAGGGGGGCCCCTCCTATGGCTACACCTTC.

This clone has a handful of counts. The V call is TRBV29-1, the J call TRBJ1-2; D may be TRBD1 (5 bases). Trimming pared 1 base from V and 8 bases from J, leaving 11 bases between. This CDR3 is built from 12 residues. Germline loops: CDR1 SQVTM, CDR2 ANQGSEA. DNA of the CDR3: TGCAGCGTTGAAGGCCAGGGTGAAGGCTACACCTTC. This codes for CSVEGQGEGYTF.

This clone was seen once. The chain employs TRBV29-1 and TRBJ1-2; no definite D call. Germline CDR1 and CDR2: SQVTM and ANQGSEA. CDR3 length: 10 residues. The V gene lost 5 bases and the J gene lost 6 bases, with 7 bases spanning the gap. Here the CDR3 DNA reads TGCAGCGTTCCCCTGCATGGCTACACCTTC. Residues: CSVPLHGYTF.

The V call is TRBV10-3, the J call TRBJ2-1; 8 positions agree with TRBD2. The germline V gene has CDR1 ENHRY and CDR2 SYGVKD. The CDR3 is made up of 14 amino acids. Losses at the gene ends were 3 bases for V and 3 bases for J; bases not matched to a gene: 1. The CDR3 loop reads CAISDRGGYNEQFF. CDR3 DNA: TGTGCCATCAGTGACCGGGGGGGCTACAATGAGCAGTTCTTC.

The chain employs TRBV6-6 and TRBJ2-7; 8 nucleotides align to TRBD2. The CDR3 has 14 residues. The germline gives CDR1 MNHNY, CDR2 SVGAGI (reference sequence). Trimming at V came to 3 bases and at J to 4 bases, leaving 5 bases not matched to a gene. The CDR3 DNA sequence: TGTGCCAGCAGTTATAGTAGCGGGGCATACGAGCAGTACGTC. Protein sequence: CASSYSSGAYEQYV.

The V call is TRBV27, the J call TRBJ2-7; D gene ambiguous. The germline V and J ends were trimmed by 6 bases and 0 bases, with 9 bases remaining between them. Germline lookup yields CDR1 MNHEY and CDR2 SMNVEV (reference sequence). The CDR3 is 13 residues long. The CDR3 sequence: CASRLHPSYEQYF. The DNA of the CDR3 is TGTGCCAGCAGACTCCACCCCTCCTACGAGCAGTACTTC.

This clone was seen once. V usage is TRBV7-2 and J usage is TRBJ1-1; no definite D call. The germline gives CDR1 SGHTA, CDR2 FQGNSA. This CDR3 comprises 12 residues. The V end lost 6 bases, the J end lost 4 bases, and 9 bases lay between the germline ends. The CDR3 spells CASSSKGTEAFF. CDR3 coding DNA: TGTGCCAGCAGTAGCAAGGGCACTGAAGCTTTCTTT.